The TCR beta chain under discussion was sequenced for a study of blood T cell repertoires in COVID-19. On the study more broadly: Donors in the United States, Italy and Spain gave samples during acute or convalescent COVID-19.

Participants came from 20 to 25 US areas, aged roughly 18 to 95 years. Donors in Cohort 3 who had recovered were those with two negative PCRs, healthcare professional clearance, or resolution of their symptoms. J lost 0 bases, V lost 0 bases, and 5 bases had no gene match. Germline CDR1 and CDR2: MNHEY and SVGEGT. The CDR3 is 17 amino acids. Source study methods: Quantification of nucleated cells was approximated via reference gene primer amplification. Assay used: immunoSEQ multiplex PCR; TCRdb lists only in-frame clones, some missing. V, J and clone size are those of that table, while D and trimming were read from the DNA. The sample records about 170,000 clones, 70% to 90% being singletons.

The V gene is TRBV6-2 or TRBV6-3, the J gene TRBJ2-7, with 10 bases matching TRBD1. Material: PBMCs or T cells enriched from blood (not recorded which). This clonotype originated in a woman under 30 who had recovered from COVID-19. The CDR3 region has the DNA TGTGCCAGCAGTTACTCGAGTGGGACAGGGGTCTCCTACGAGCAGTACTTC. Its translation: CASSYSSGTGVSYEQYF.